These T cell receptor beta chains were read from a single sample in a study of blood T cell repertoires in COVID-19. Sequencing was performed with immunoSEQ multiplex PCR; in TCRdb, only in-frame clones are kept and a portion is missing. The sample contains almost 500,000 clones, 70% to 90% of which appear only once. Sequencing was carried out using PBMCs or T cells enriched from blood (not recorded which). Receptors originate from a woman aged 55-69 years who had recovered from COVID-19. Each CDR3 is given with its conserved first and last residue. D genes are given only for firm matches. Rows give clone size only sometimes, using once, few, many, or a class for an expanded clone.

NA	NA	TRBV28	TRBJ2-1	TGTGCCAGCAGTTCCCGCCCCCTAGCTGGCGGTGAGCAGTTCTTC	CASSSRPLAGGEQFF
NA	NA	TRBV6-5	TRBJ1-1	TGTGCCAGCAGTTACCAACAGGGATCCACTGAAGCTTTCTTT	CASSYQQGSTEAFF
NA	TRBD1	TRBV2	TRBJ2-7	TGTGCCAGCAGTACAGGGGGCGAGACCTACGAGCAGTACTTC	CASSTGGETYEQYF
once	NA	TRBV6-1	TRBJ2-2	TGTGCCAGCAGTGAAGCGCGAAACACCGGGGAGCTGTTTTTT	CASSEARNTGELFF
NA	NA	TRBV5-1	TRBJ2-3	TGCGCCAGCAGCGTATCTACTAGCACAGATACGCAGTATTTT	CASSVSTSTDTQYF
NA	NA	TRBV7-8	TRBJ1-6	TGTGCCAGCAGCCCTATCGATAATTCACCCCTCCACTTT	CASSPIDNSPLHF
NA	TRBD2	TRBV15	TRBJ2-3	TGTGCCACCAGCAGAGATCCAAGCGGGGTCCTCACAGATACGCAGTATTTT	CATSRDPSGVLTDTQYF
NA	NA	TRBV20-1	TRBJ1-2	TGCAGTGTCCAGTATGGCTACACCTTC	CSVQYGYTF
once	NA	TRBV11-2	TRBJ1-4	TGTGCCAGCAGCCTTAAATTGTTTGATGAAAAACTGTTTTTT	CASSLKLFDEKLFF
NA	NA	TRBV19	TRBJ1-2	TGTGCCAGTAGTATCCCTCTTTATGGAGGCTATGGCTACACCTTC	CASSIPLYGGYGYTF